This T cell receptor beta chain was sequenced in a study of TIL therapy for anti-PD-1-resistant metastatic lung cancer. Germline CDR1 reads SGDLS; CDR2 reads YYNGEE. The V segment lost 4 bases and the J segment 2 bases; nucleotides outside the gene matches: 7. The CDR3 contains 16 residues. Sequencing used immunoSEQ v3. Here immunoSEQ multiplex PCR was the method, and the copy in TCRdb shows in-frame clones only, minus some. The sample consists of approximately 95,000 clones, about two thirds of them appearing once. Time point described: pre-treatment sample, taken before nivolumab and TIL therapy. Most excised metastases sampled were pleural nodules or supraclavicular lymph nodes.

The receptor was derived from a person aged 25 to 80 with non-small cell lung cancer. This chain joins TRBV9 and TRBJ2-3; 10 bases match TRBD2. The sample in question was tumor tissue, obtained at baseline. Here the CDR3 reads CASSPRSGGPTDTQYF. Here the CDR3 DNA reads TGTGCCAGCAGCCCTCGTAGCGGGGGGCCCACAGATACGCAGTATTTT.